The clone carrying this T cell receptor beta chain was found many times. Its antigen remains unknown. The data derive from a study of regulatory T cells in long-lasting Graves disease. Whole-study findings and limits: A greater number of public clonotypes (under 3,000) was shared by persistent patients than by new patients (approximately 1,000). TRBV28, TRBJ1-2 and TRBJ2-5 were segments that persistent disease favored.

As to time point: newly diagnosed GD, antithyroid drugs for less than 3 months. Preparation of the TCR library used RNA extracted from PBMCs. Graves' disease was diagnosed by American Thyroid Association guidelines. With iRepertoire HTBI primers and Arm-PCR of CDR3 regions, TCR beta libraries were built. Via MiXCR, TCRdb re-called the multiplex PCR reads, giving one row per CDR3 protein. The sample lists roughly 500,000 distinct CDR3 sequences, around an eighth seen once, with 10% in the top ten. Germline values: CDR1 SEHNR, CDR2 FQNEAQ (reference sequence). The CDR3 runs to 16 residues. V was pared by 4 bases and J by 2 bases, with 18 bases between. This sample was also put to use in a study of T cells in Graves' hyperthyroidism and ophthalmopathy.

The sequence came from a man aged 25 to 40 with Graves disease. The sample in question was peripheral blood mononuclear cells (PBMCs), obtained at new diagnosis, from a patient treated with antithyroid drugs. This chain joins TRBV7-9 and TRBJ2-7; possible D gene TRBD2, 6 bases. This CDR3 is CASSSPVGEETYEQYF. The CDR3 coding sequence is TGTGCCAGCAGCTCCCCCGTGGGGGAGGAGACCTACGAGCAGTACTTC.